This TCR beta chain was captured by sequencing in a study of blood T cells in healthy people across ages. Study outcomes and limitations: The study lacked donor CMV status, which possibly confounded expanded clonotype changes.

CDR1 is SQVTM, CDR2 ANQGSEA, per germline. The CDR3 is 15 residues long. Trimming at V came to 2 bases and at J to 8 bases, leaving 11 bases not matched to a gene. Primed by a sample-barcoded 5' primer and a J-beta primer mix, a second PCR proceeded for roughly 6 to 12 cycles. Each CDR3 protein gets one entry after TCRdb re-called the 5' RACE reads with MiXCR. Seen here are approximately 2,000,000 distinct CDR3 sequences, about 39% observed once, and the top ten hold more than 20%. Only a few counts were recorded for this clonotype. The antigen is not known. Peripheral blood was drawn, around 9.5 milliliters per donor.

The sample was blood. The rearrangement links TRBV29-1 to TRBJ2-3; TRBD2 aligns across 9 bases. The sequence derives from a human donor in good health. The CDR3 DNA reads TGCAGCGTTGAATTACGCGGGGGGGCCGGAGTTACGCAGTATTTT. Its translation is CSVELRGGAGVTQYF.